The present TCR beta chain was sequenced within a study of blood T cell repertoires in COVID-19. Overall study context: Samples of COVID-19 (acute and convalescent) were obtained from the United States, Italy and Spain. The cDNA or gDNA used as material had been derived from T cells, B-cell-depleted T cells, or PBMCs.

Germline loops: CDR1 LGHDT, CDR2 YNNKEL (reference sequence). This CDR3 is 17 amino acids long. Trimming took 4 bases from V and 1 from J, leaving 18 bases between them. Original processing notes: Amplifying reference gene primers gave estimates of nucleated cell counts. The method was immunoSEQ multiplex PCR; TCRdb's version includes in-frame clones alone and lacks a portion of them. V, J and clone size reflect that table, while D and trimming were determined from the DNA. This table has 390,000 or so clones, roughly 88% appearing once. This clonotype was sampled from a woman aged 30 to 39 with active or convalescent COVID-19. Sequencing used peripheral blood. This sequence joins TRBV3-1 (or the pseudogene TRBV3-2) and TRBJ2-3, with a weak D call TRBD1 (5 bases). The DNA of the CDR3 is TGTGCCAGCAGCCCCTTCCCCCCCGACAGTGGCACAGATACGCAGTATTTT. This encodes CASSPFPPDSGTDTQYF.